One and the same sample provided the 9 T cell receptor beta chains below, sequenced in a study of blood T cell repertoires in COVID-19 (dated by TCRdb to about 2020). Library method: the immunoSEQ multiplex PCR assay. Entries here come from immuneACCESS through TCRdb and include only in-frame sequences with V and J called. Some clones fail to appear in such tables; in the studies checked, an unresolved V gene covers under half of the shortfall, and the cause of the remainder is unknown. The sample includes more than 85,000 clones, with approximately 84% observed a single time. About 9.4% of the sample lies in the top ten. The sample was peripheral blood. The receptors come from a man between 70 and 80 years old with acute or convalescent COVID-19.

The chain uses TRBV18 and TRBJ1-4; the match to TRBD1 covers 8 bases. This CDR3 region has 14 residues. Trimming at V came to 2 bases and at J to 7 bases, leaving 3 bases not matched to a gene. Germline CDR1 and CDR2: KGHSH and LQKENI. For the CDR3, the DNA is TGTGCCAGCTCACCAGGACAGGGAGGTGAAAAACTGTTTTTT. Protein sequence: CASSPGQGGEKLFF. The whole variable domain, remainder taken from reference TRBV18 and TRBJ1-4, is NAGVMQNPRHLVRRRGQEARLRCSPMKGHSHVYWYRQLPEEGLKFMVYLQKENIIDESGMPKERFSAEFPKEGPSILRIQQVVRGDSAAYFCASSPGQGGEKLFFGSGTQLSVL.

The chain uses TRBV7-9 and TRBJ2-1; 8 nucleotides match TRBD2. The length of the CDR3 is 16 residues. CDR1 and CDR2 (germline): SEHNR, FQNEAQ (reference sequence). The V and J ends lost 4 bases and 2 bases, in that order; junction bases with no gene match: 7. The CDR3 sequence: CASSSGNSGTYNEQFF. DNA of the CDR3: TGTGCCAGCAGCTCAGGAAATAGCGGGACCTACAATGAGCAGTTCTTC.

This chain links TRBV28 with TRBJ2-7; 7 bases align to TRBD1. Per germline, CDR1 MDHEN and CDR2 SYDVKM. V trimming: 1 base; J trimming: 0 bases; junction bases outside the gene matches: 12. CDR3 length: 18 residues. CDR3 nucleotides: TGTGCCAGCAGTTTATTATCTGGAGGAAACAGGGGCTCCTACGAGCAGTACTTC. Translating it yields CASSLLSGGNRGSYEQYF.

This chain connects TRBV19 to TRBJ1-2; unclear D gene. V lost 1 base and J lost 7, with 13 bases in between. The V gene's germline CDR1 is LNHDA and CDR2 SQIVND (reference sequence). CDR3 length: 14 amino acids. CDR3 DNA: TGTGCCAGTAGTATAGGAGGCCCAGAAGGTGGCTACACCTTC. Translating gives CASSIGGPEGGYTF.

CDR3 sequence (DNA): TGTGCCAGCAGCGCCCCGGGAGGGGATAATTCACCCCTCCACTTT. Protein product: CASSAPGGDNSPLHF. The chain has TRBV7-2 and TRBJ1-6; TRBD1 might be the D (5 bases). Per germline, CDR1 SGHTA and CDR2 FQGNSA. V was trimmed by 5 bases and J by 5 bases, leaving 13 bases between them. The CDR3 extends over 15 amino acids.

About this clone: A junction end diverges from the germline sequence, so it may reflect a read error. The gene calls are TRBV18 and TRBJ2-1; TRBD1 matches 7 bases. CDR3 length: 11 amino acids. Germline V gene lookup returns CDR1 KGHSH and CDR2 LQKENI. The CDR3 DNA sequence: TGTGCCAGCTCACTAGACAGGGAGTGGGTCTTC. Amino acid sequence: CASSLDREWVF.

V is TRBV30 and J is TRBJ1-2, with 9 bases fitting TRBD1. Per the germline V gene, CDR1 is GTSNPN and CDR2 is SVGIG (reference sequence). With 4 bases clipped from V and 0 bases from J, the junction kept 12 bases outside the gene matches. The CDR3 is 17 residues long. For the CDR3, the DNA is TGTGCCTGGAATTTCCCGGGACAGGGAGAAGCTAACTATGGCTACACCTTC. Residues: CAWNFPGQGEANYGYTF.

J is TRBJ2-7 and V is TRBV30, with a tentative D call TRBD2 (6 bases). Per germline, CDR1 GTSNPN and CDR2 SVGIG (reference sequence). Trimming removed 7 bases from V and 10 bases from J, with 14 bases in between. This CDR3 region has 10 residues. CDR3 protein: CASKWGVQYF. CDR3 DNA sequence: TGTGCCTCGAAGTGGGGGGTACAGTACTTC. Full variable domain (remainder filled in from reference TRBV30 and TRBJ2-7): SQTIHQWPATLVQPVGSPLSLECTVEGTSNPNLYWYRQAAGRGLQLLFYSVGIGQISSEVPQNLSASRPQDRQFILSSKKLLLSDSGFYLCASKWGVQYFGPGTRLTVT.

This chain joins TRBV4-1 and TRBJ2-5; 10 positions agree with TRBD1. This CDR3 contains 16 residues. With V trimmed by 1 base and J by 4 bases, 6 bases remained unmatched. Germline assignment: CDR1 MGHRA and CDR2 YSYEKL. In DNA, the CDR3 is TGCGCCAGCAGCCAAGGAAGACAGGGGGCTGTAGAGACCCAGTACTTC. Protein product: CASSQGRQGAVETQYF.